This entry is about one T cell receptor beta chain. The target antigen is unknown. A multiplex PCR was run with 60 Vbeta primers and 13 Jbeta primers. Using immunoSEQ multiplex PCR, the repertoire was profiled, and TCRdb retains in-frame clones only, with some absent. The sample has around 150,000 clones; over 70% are singletons. The CDR3 has 15 amino acids. Germline CDR1 PRHDT, CDR2 FYEKMQ (reference sequence). These data come from a study of cytomegalovirus exposure and HLA in healthy donors. Study conclusions and caveats: Later analysis suggested links between common viral pathogens and several top significant clusters.

The clonotype comes from a man aged 25-45 years in good health and CMV-seronegative. The chain combines TRBV13 with TRBJ2-5, with TRBD1 identical over 11 bases. The DNA end is a closer match to TRBJ2-7, so the J assignment may be wrong. Sequenced sample: PBMCs. CDR3 nucleotides: TGTGCCAGCAGCGGACAGGGGGCGAGAGCCTACGAGCAGTACTTC. Translated, it gives CASSGQGARAYEQYF.